This T cell receptor (beta chain) was sequenced in a study of CD8+CD57+ T cells in acquired aplastic anemia. About the research overall: Yields of DNA that came from sorted CD4+ and CD8+ cells averaged roughly 3.3 ug. For CD4+ cells, healthy donors had an average of around 9.9 million reads.

General study findings and limits: Patients and controls shared roughly 30 CD8+ CDR3 sequences, which appeared highly expressed in patients and within their immunodominant clones.

This clonotype was recorded at least ten times. Its antigen is as yet unknown. Genomic DNA constituted the template upon which TCR beta VDJ and CDR3 profiling was performed. TCRdb analysed the reads with MiXCR anew, one entry per CDR3 protein. This table holds some 220,000 distinct CDR3 sequences, 30% to 35% found once. V was trimmed by 2 bases and J by 10 bases, leaving 12 bases between them. CDR1 is LNHDA and CDR2 is SQIVND in the germline V gene (reference sequence). This CDR3 is 13 amino acids long. Sample: sorted CD4+, CD8+, or CD8+CD57+ T cells (not recorded which) from PBMCs. The source of this sequence is a human donor in good health, serving as a control. V is TRBV19 and J is TRBJ1-5; possible D gene TRBD1, 6 bases. The chain's CDR3 is CASSIQSGVPQHF. CDR3 DNA sequence: TGTGCCAGTAGTATACAGTCAGGGGTACCCCAGCATTTT.